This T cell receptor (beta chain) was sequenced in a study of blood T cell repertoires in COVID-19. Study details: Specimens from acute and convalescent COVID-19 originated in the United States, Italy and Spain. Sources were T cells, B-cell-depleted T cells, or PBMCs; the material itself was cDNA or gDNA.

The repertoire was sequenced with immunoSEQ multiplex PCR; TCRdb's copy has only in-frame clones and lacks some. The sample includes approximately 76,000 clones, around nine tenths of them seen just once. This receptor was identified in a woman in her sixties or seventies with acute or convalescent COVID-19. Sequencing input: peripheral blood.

The CDR3 coding sequence is TGCAGTGCTACCAGGGGGATCGAGCAGTACTTC. Amino acid sequence: CSATRGIEQYF. The chain is built from TRBV20-1 and TRBJ2-7; 7 bases are a match to TRBD1. The junction had 3 bases not matched to a gene; V was cut back by 4 bases and J by 6 bases. Looked up from germline, CDR1 is DFQATT and CDR2 is SNEGSKA (reference sequence). This CDR3 is built from 11 residues.